These 27 T cell receptor beta chains came from one sample sequenced in a study of neurological immune-mediated disorders. Each CDR3 protein gets one entry after TCRdb re-called the 5' RACE reads with MiXCR. The table includes roughly 27,000 distinct CDR3 sequences, 21% detected once. The specimen sequenced was PBMCs. The receptors stem from a woman aged 60-75 years in good health.

The J gene is TRBJ1-4, the V gene TRBV6-5, with 7 bases aligning to TRBD1. After removal of 1 base from V and 2 bases from J, the junction contained 10 bases not matched to a gene. The germline gives CDR1 MNHEY, CDR2 SVGAGI. The CDR3 is 18 residues long. This CDR3 reads CASSYYLTGNTTNEKLFF. The DNA for the CDR3 is TGTGCCAGCAGTTACTACTTGACAGGGAATACGACTAATGAAAAACTGTTTTTT.

This clonotype was seen just once. This rearrangement joins TRBV29-1 to TRBJ2-2, with D unresolved. CDR3 length equals 13 residues. Deletions cut 4 bases from V and 1 base from J, with 7 bases between. Germline V CDR1 and CDR2: SQVTM, ANQGSEA. The CDR3 here is CSVAARNTGELFF. DNA of the CDR3: TGCAGCGTTGCGGCGAGGAACACCGGGGAGCTGTTTTTT.

The rearrangement joins TRBV7-2 to TRBJ2-3, with TRBD2 identical over 8 bases. In germline, CDR1 is SGHTA, CDR2 FQGNSA. J gave up 3 bases and V 5 bases, and 7 bases lay outside the gene matches. The CDR3 covers 15 residues. CDR3 DNA: TGTGCCAGCAGCCCAGCGGGAGTAGCTACAGATACGCAGTATTTT. Translation gives CASSPAGVATDTQYF.

This clonotype has ten or more counts. This sequence joins TRBV12-3 or TRBV12-4 and TRBJ2-3; TRBD2 might be the D (5 bases). The CDR3 is 14 residues long. V was trimmed by 3 bases and J by 1 base, leaving 8 bases between them. CDR3 nucleotide sequence: TGTGCCAGCAGTTTCCTCGGGGGCACAGATACGCAGTATTTT. It specifies CASSFLGGTDTQYF.

This sequence joins TRBV5-5 and TRBJ1-1; D is perhaps TRBD1 (5 bases). The CDR3 length is 15 residues. The germline V gene encodes CDR1 SGHKS and CDR2 YYEKEE (reference sequence). Deletions cut 1 base from V and 6 bases from J, with 16 bases between. The CDR3 sequence is CASSLLGTGWAEAFF. The CDR3 DNA reads as TGTGCCAGCAGCTTGCTAGGGACGGGTTGGGCTGAAGCTTTCTTT.

This clonotype was seen a few times. This sequence joins TRBV5-4 and TRBJ2-3; 7 nucleotides agree with TRBD1. Trimming took 4 bases from V and 2 from J; bases not matched to a gene: 4. This CDR3 is 14 amino acids long. CDR1 and CDR2 (germline): SGHNT, YYREEE (reference sequence). CDR3 bases: TGTGCCAGCAGCCCGGGACAGTACACAGATACGCAGTATTTT. As protein: CASSPGQYTDTQYF.

In its sample, this clonotype was seen many times. The chain joins TRBV5-1 to TRBJ1-2, with 9 bases fitting TRBD1. Germline-derived CDR1 and CDR2 are SGHRS and YFSETQ. V trimming: 4 bases; J trimming: 6 bases; junction bases outside the gene matches: 13. The CDR3 is made up of 16 amino acids. CDR3 sequence: CASSGGTGLPRDGYTF. In nucleotides, the CDR3 is TGCGCCAGCAGCGGGGGGACAGGGCTACCCCGGGATGGCTACACCTTC.

This clonotype was detected many times. The chain couples TRBV9 to TRBJ2-3; D gene unclear. The CDR3 loop spans 12 amino acids. Germline CDR1 is SGDLS and CDR2 is YYNGEE. V lost 0 bases to trimming and J lost 5 bases, with 4 bases between them. In DNA, the CDR3 is TGTGCCAGCAGCGTAGTGGGAGATACGCAGTATTTT. It specifies CASSVVGDTQYF.

The chain links TRBV7-3 to TRBJ2-1; 8 nucleotides agree with TRBD2. V shed 5 bases and J 5 bases; nucleotides not matched to a gene: 17. CDR1 and CDR2 (germline): SGHTA, FQGTGA. The CDR3 is made up of 18 amino acids. The CDR3 reads CASSTSAAGGPYDNEQFF. Written as DNA, the CDR3 is TGTGCCAGCAGCACCTCAGCGGCGGGGGGCCCCTATGACAATGAGCAGTTCTTC. Looking up the rest from reference TRBV7-3 and TRBJ2-1 gives the full variable domain: GAGVSQTPSNKVTEKGKYVELRCDPISGHTALYWYRQSLGQGPEFLIYFQGTGAADDSGLPNDRFFAVRPEGSVSTLKIQRTERGDSAVYLCASSTSAAGGPYDNEQFFGPGTRLTVL.

The CDR3 spells CASSLEAPGNQPQHF. The CDR3 coding sequence is TGTGCCAGCAGCTTAGAAGCGCCAGGCAATCAGCCCCAGCATTTT. The chain carries TRBV7-2 and TRBJ1-5; D unclear. The CDR3 has 15 residues. CDR1 and CDR2 from the germline V gene are SGHTA and FQGNSA. The germline V and J ends were trimmed by 1 base and 2 bases, with 9 bases remaining between them.

Many counts were recorded for this clonotype. The V call is TRBV9, the J call TRBJ2-1, with TRBD2 identical over 7 bases. The CDR3 has 15 residues. The V gene end was trimmed by 4 bases and the J gene end by 7 bases; junction bases not matched to a gene: 11. Germline CDR1 reads SGDLS; CDR2 reads YYNGEE. The CDR3: CASSLSGDLGNEQFF. The CDR3 DNA reads TGTGCCAGCAGCCTAAGCGGGGACTTAGGGAATGAGCAGTTCTTC.

CDR3 residues: CASSEGRQETQYF. CDR3 DNA sequence: TGCGCCAGCAGTGAGGGGAGGCAAGAGACCCAGTACTTC. The chain has TRBV10-1 and TRBJ2-5; perhaps TRBD2 as D (6 bases). CDR3 size: 13 residues. Germline V lookup: CDR1 WNHNN, CDR2 SYGVQD (reference sequence). Trimming shortened V by 2 bases and J by 2 bases, and 6 bases separated the two germline ends.

This clonotype was observed many times. The chain combines TRBV4-3 with TRBJ2-1, with TRBD1 matching 8 bases. CDR3 length: 15 amino acids. The ends lost 5 bases at V and 1 base at J; junction bases unmatched: 4. The germline V gene encodes CDR1 LGHNA and CDR2 YSLEER. The CDR3 is CASSADRASYNEQFF. For the CDR3, the DNA is TGCGCCAGCAGCGCGGACAGGGCATCCTACAATGAGCAGTTCTTC.

This clonotype was recorded many times. The gene calls are TRBV6-5 and TRBJ2-1; 9 nucleotides align to TRBD2. V shed 6 bases, J shed 7 bases, and the junction held 10 bases outside the gene matches. The CDR3 consists of 15 residues. In germline, CDR1 is MNHEY, CDR2 SVGAGI. CDR3 residues: CASRSGRAGGNEQFF. CDR3 coding DNA: TGTGCCAGCAGATCCGGGAGGGCGGGGGGGAATGAGCAGTTCTTC.

This clonotype was recorded at least ten times. The rearrangement uses TRBV28 and TRBJ2-2; D uncertain. The CDR3 spans 13 residues. Between the trimmed V and J ends, which lost 5 bases and 3 bases, there was a span of 7 bases. Germline V lookup: CDR1 MDHEN, CDR2 SYDVKM. CDR3 sequence: CASSRSYTGELFF. In nucleotides, the CDR3 is TGTGCCAGCAGTAGGAGTTACACCGGGGAGCTGTTTTTT.

This clonotype was found many times. This chain links TRBV7-2 with TRBJ2-3; unclear D gene. Trimming left V 5 bases short and J 5 bases short, with 8 bases between. Germline assignment: CDR1 SGHTA and CDR2 FQGNSA. The CDR3 runs to 12 residues. CDR3 loop: CASSPEEDTQYF. The CDR3, as DNA: TGTGCCAGCAGCCCCGAGGAAGATACGCAGTATTTT. The whole variable domain, filled in from reference TRBV7-2 and TRBJ2-3, reads GAGVSQSPSNKVTEKGKDVELRCDPISGHTALYWYRQSLGQGLEFLIYFQGNSAPDKSGLPSDRFSAERTGGSVSTLTIQRTQQEDSAVYLCASSPEEDTQYFGPGTRLTVL.

This clonotype came up many times. V usage is TRBV20-1 and J usage is TRBJ2-3, with D possibly TRBD2 on 5 matching bases. CDR1 is DFQATT and CDR2 is SNEGSKA in the germline V gene (reference sequence). This CDR3 has 16 amino acids. V was trimmed by 6 bases and J by 4 bases, leaving 23 bases between them. CDR3 sequence (DNA): TGCAGTGCGTCCGGAGGAGATCGGGGAGCGGCAGATACGCAGTATTTT. Encoded protein: CSASGGDRGAADTQYF.

This clonotype has ten or more counts. The V and J genes are TRBV5-6 and TRBJ1-6; 7 positions agree with TRBD1. The CDR3 runs to 14 residues. V lost 4 bases and J lost 4; bases outside the gene matches: 2. CDR1 SGHDT and CDR2 YYEEEE come from the germline V gene. The chain's CDR3 is CASSPGQYNSPLHF. The CDR3 DNA sequence: TGTGCCAGCAGCCCGGGACAGTATAATTCACCCCTCCACTTT.

This clonotype was seen ten or more times. This chain joins TRBV2 and TRBJ1-1; the match to TRBD1 covers 8 bases. The CDR3 contains 13 residues. Germline trimming cut 7 bases from V and 5 bases from J; bases unmatched to any gene: 6. CDR1 is SNHLY, CDR2 FYNNEI, per germline. In DNA, the CDR3 is TGTGCCAGCATCATGGACAGGGAAACTGAAGCTTTCTTT. This encodes CASIMDRETEAFF.

The chain joins TRBV7-3 to TRBJ2-5; D may be TRBD2 (7 bases). Deletions cut 5 bases from V and 4 bases from J, with 17 bases between. The CDR3 is 15 residues long. Germline CDR1 and CDR2: SGHTA and FQGTGA. The CDR3 reads CASSLGAAGRETQYF. CDR3 coding DNA: TGTGCCAGCAGCCTGGGGGCAGCGGGGAGAGAGACCCAGTACTTC.

At least ten counts were recorded for this clonotype. This rearrangement joins TRBV18 to TRBJ2-2; D unresolved. Looked up from germline, CDR1 is KGHSH and CDR2 is LQKENI. The CDR3 sequence is 14 residues long. Trimming stripped 6 bases from V and 1 base from J, with 9 bases between. CDR3 residues: CASSLLRNTGELFF. Written as DNA, the CDR3 is TGTGCCAGCTCGCTCCTCAGGAACACCGGGGAGCTGTTTTTT. The full variable domain, rest sourced from reference TRBV18 and TRBJ2-2, is NAGVMQNPRHLVRRRGQEARLRCSPMKGHSHVYWYRQLPEEGLKFMVYLQKENIIDESGMPKERFSAEFPKEGPSILRIQQVVRGDSAAYFCASSLLRNTGELFFGEGSRLTVL.

Ten or more counts support this clonotype. V usage is TRBV7-3 and J usage is TRBJ2-3; 8 bases agree with TRBD2. V lost 2 bases, J lost 0 bases, and 4 bases stayed unmatched. The CDR3 runs 16 residues. Germline loops: CDR1 SGHTA, CDR2 FQGTGA. The CDR3 sequence is CASSLLGGGSTDTQYF. CDR3 coding DNA: TGTGCCAGCAGCTTACTCGGCGGGGGGAGCACAGATACGCAGTATTTT.

This clonotype was detected once. The chain combines TRBV5-5 with TRBJ1-1; D gene uncertain. CDR1 is SGHKS and CDR2 is YYEKEE in the germline V gene (reference sequence). V dropped 4 bases and J dropped 5 bases, with 18 bases sitting between them. There are 15 residues in the CDR3. CDR3 region: CASSHNSLRETEAFF. The CDR3 region has the DNA TGTGCCAGCAGCCATAATAGCCTACGAGAAACTGAAGCTTTCTTT. The whole variable domain, remainder taken from reference TRBV5-5 and TRBJ1-1, is DAGVTQSPTHLIKTRGQQVTLRCSPISGHKSVSWYQQVLGQGPQFIFQYYEKEERGRGNFPDRFSARQFPNYSSELNVNALLLGDSALYLCASSHNSLRETEAFFGQGTRLTVV.

This clonotype was found many times. The chain is built from TRBV7-9 and TRBJ1-5, with 7 bases matching TRBD1. Looked up from germline, CDR1 is SEHNR and CDR2 is FQNEAQ (reference sequence). There are 17 residues in the CDR3. V was clipped by 5 bases and J by 2 bases; unmatched bases: 12. CDR3 region: CASSAPETGIGNQPQHF. The DNA for the CDR3 is TGTGCCAGCAGCGCCCCTGAGACAGGGATTGGCAATCAGCCCCAGCATTTT.

The CDR3 is CSASGRGLGDGYTF. CDR3 nucleotides: TGCAGTGCTAGCGGCAGGGGGCTTGGGGATGGCTACACCTTC. The chain links TRBV20-1 to TRBJ1-2, with TRBD1 identical over 8 bases. This CDR3 has 14 amino acids. The J segment lost 6 bases and the V segment lost 3 bases, leaving 9 bases of the junction unmatched. Germline assignment: CDR1 DFQATT and CDR2 SNEGSKA (reference sequence).

This clonotype was recorded many times. V gene TRBV5-1 combines with J gene TRBJ1-3; D not certain. The CDR3 runs to 16 residues. V was clipped by 4 bases and J by 0 bases, with 14 bases between them. The V gene's germline CDR1 is SGHRS and CDR2 YFSETQ. The DNA of the CDR3 is TGCGCCAGCAGCCAAGATCCACAGAGCTCTGGAAACACCATATATTTT. Protein sequence: CASSQDPQSSGNTIYF.

This clonotype has a count of ten or more. The chain carries TRBV6-4 and TRBJ2-1, with D possibly called TRBD1 or TRBD2 (5 bases each). This CDR3 comprises 12 residues. Germline V lookup: CDR1 MRHNA, CDR2 SNTAGT. The V end was cut by 0 bases, the J end by 12 bases, with 9 bases between. The CDR3 spells CASSDSFGGQFF. The CDR3, as DNA: TGTGCCAGCAGTGACTCGTTTGGGGGGCAGTTCTTC.